The T cell receptor beta chain described here comes from a study of shared clonotypes between healthy human individuals. Study-wide results and caveats: When naive CD4 clonotypes were compared across a few donors, about 5% were shared. For sorted subsets, rarefaction showed incomplete sequencing despite large depth.

In the naive CD8 group, cells lacked CD45RO and were positively selected for CCR7, so terminally differentiated effector memory CD45RA+ cells were left out. This clone was found once. What it recognizes is unknown. CDR3 size: 17 residues. V lost 4 bases and J lost 3; bases outside the gene matches: 7. Germline values: CDR1 SEHNR, CDR2 FQNEAQ (reference sequence). TCRdb's copy holds only in-frame clones and misses some; the assay was immunoSEQ multiplex PCR. The data hold about 590,000 clones, with nearly 97% observed a single time. The sequencing sample was made of naive CD8+ T cells sorted from blood. This TCR was recovered from a woman in her thirties in good health. The chain couples TRBV7-9 to TRBJ2-3; 13 nucleotides match TRBD2. Here the CDR3 reads CASSSGLAGVQTDTQYF. The CDR3 DNA follows: TGTGCCAGCAGCTCAGGACTAGCGGGAGTGCAAACAGATACGCAGTATTTT.